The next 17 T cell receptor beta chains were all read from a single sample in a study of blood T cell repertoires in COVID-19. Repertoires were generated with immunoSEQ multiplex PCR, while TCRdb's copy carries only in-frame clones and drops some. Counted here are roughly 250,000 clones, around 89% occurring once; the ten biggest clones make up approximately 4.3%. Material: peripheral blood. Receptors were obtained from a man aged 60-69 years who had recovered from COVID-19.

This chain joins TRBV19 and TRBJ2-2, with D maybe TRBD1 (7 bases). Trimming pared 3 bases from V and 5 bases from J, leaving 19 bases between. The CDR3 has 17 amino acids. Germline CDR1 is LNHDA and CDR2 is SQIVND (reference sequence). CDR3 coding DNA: TGTGCCAGTAGTATGGGGGGTAGGGGGCGCCTGACCGGGGAGCTGTTTTTT. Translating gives CASSMGGRGRLTGELFF.

This CDR3 reads CASSPGQGAFNEQFF. In DNA, the CDR3 is TGTGCCAGTAGTCCGGGACAGGGGGCTTTCAATGAGCAGTTCTTC. The chain links TRBV19 to TRBJ2-1; 12 nucleotides agree with TRBD1. The CDR3 sequence is 15 residues long. The V segment lost 5 bases and the J segment 6 bases; nucleotides outside the gene matches: 5. The germline CDR1 and CDR2 sequences are LNHDA and SQIVND (reference sequence).

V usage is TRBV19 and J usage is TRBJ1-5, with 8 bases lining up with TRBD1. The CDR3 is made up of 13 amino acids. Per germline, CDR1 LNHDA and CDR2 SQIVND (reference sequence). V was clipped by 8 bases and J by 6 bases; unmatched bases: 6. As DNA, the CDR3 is TGTGCCAGTCGAACAGGGGGGGTTCAGCCCCAGCATTTT. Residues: CASRTGGVQPQHF. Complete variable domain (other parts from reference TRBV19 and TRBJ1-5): DGGITQSPKYLFRKEGQNVTLSCEQNLNHDAMYWYRQDPGQGLRLIYYSQIVNDFQKGDIAEGYSVSREKKESFPLTVTSAQKNPTAFYLCASRTGGVQPQHFGDGTRLSIL.

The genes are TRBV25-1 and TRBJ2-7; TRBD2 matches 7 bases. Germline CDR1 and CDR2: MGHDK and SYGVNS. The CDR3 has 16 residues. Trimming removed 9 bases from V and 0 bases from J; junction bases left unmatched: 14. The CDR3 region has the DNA TGTGCCAGTTGCCCGAACCGGGGGGTAAGCTCCTACGAGCAGTACTTC. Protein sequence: CASCPNRGVSSYEQYF.

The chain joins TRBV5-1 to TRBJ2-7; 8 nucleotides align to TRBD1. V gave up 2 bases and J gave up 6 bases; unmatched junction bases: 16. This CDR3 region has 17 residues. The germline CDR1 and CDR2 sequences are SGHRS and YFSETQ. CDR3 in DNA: TGCGCCAGCAGCTTACCCGAGGGACAGGTAAATGGGGGCGAGCAGTACTTC. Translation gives CASSLPEGQVNGGEQYF.

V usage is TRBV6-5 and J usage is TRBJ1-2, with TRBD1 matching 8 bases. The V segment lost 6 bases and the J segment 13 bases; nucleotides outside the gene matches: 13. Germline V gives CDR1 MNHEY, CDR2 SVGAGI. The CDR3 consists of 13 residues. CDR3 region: CASSPDRDPGGTF. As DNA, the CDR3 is TGTGCCAGCAGCCCGGACAGGGATCCCGGTGGCACCTTC.

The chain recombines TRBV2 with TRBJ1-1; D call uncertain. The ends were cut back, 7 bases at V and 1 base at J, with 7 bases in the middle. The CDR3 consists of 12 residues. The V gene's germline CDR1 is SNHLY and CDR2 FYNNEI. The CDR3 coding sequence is TGTGCCAGCAAACCAGGGAACACTGAAGCTTTCTTT. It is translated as CASKPGNTEAFF.

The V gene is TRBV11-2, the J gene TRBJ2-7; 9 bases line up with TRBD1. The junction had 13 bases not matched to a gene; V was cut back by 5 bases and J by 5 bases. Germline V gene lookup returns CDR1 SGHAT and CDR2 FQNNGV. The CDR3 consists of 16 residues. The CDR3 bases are TGTGCCAGCAGCCCAACCCGACAGGGGGTAATTGACGAGCAGTACTTC. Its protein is CASSPTRQGVIDEQYF.

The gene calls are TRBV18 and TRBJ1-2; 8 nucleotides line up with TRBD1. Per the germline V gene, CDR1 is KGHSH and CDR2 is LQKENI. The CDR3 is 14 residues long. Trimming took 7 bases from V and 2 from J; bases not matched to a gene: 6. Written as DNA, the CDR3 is TGTGCCAGCTTACAGGACAGGGCCAACTATGGCTACACCTTC. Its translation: CASLQDRANYGYTF.

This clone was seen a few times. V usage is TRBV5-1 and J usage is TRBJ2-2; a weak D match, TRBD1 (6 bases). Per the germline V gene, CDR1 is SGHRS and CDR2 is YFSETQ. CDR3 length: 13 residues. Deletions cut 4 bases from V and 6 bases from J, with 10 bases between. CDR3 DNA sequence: TGCGCCAGCAGCAGCAGGGGTGCCGGGGAGCTGTTTTTT. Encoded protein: CASSSRGAGELFF.

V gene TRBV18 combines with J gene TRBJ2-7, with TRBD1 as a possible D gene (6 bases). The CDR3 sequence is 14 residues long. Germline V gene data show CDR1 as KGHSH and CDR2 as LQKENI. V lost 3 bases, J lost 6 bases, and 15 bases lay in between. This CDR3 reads CASSPQGPAAEQYF. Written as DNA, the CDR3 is TGTGCCAGCTCACCTCAGGGGCCTGCGGCCGAGCAGTACTTC.

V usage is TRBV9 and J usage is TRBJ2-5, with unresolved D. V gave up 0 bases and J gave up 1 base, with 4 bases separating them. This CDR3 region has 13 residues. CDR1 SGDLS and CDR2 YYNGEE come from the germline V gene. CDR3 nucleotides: TGTGCCAGCAGCGTAGCTCCCCAAGAGACCCAGTACTTC. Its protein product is CASSVAPQETQYF.

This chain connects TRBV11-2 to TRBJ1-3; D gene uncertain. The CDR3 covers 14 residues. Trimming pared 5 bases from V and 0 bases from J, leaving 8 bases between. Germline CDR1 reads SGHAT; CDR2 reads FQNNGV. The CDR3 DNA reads TGTGCCAGCAGCCGAGACACCTCTGGAAACACCATATATTTT. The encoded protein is CASSRDTSGNTIYF.

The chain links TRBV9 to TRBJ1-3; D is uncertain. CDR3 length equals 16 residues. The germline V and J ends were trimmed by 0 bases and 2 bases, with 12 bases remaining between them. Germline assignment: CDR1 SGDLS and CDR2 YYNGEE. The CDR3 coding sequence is TGTGCCAGCAGCGTAGAGCTTCTCGGAGCTGGAAACACCATATATTTT. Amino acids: CASSVELLGAGNTIYF.

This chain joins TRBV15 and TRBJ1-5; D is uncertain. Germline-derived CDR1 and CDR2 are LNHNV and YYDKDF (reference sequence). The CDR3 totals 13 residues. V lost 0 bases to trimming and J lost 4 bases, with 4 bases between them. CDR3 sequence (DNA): TGTGCCACCAGCAGAGACAATAATCAGCCCCAGCATTTT. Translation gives CATSRDNNQPQHF.

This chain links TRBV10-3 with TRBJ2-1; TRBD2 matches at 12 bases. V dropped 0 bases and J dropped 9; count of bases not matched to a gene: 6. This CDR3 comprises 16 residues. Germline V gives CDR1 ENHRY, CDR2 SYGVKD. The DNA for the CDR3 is TGTGCCATCAGTGAGTCGGGACTAGCGGGCACCGCTGAGCAGTTCTTC. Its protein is CAISESGLAGTAEQFF.

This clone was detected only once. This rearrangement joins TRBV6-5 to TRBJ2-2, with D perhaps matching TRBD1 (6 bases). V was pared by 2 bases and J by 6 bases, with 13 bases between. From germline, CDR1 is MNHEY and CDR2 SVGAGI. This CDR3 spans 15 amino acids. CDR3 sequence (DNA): TGTGCCAGCAGTTACGGCACAGGGCGGGCCGGGGAGCTGTTTTTT. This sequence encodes CASSYGTGRAGELFF.